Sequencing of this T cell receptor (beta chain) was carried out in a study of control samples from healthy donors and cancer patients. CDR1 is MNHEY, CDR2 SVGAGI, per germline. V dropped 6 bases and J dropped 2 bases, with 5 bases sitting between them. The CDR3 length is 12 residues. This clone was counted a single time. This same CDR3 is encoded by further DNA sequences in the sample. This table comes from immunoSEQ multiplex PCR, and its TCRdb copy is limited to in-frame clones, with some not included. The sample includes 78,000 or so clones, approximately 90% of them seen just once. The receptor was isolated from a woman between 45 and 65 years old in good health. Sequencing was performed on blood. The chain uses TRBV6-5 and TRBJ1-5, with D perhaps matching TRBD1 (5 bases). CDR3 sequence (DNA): TGTGCCAGCAGACAGGGCAATCAGCCCCAGCATTTT. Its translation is CASRQGNQPQHF.